The entry that follows covers one T cell receptor beta chain sequence. V dropped 5 bases and J dropped 6 bases, with 10 bases sitting between them. Germline-derived CDR1 and CDR2 are MDHEN and SYDVKM. This CDR3 contains 12 residues. TCRdb's copy holds only in-frame clones and misses some; the assay was immunoSEQ multiplex PCR. Among over 55,000 clones listed, roughly 89% were seen once. The sample is drawn from a study of T cell responses to AZD1222 COVID-19 vaccine. This TCR was sampled from an adult in good health. J is TRBJ1-2 and V is TRBV28; D ambiguous. The material sequenced was peripheral blood, taken on day 0 of AZD1222 vaccination. The CDR3 nucleotides are TGTGCCAGCAGTAGACGCAGTAATGGCTACACCTTC. Translation gives CASSRRSNGYTF.